This is a list of T cell receptor beta chains from one sample in a study of T cell repertoires in cytomegalovirus infection. TCRdb ran MiXCR on the reads and lists one entry per CDR3 protein. This table has about 460,000 distinct CDR3 sequences, about 11% appearing once. What was sequenced was PBMCs. The receptors were sampled from a human donor in good health (CMV status not recorded). Some clones in this sample may be carry-over from other donors' samples. Each CDR3 is given without its conserved first and last residue. Clone size is stated in some rows and not others, as once, few, many or a class when expanded.

abundance	v_gene	j_gene	CDR3aa
many	TRBV11-2	TRBJ2-7	ASSSSETGGYEQY
few	TRBV2	TRBJ1-4	ASSELGELF
few	TRBV5-1	TRBJ2-7	ASSQNLLAGATVGEQY
many	TRBV7-2	TRBJ2-7	ASSLVPGRYEQY
NA	TRBV4-2	TRBJ2-7	ASSQEQSSYEQY
few	TRBV6-5	TRBJ1-3	ASSYASPGAFGNTIY
many	TRBV7-6	TRBJ2-5	ASSQPGTSGSWRETQY
many	TRBV20-1	TRBJ1-2	SARDQADRGYGYT
many	TRBV7-6	TRBJ2-7	ASSLGLASNEQY
few	TRBV10-2	TRBJ1-5	ATNLGLGQPQH
NA	TRBV29-1	TRBJ2-2	SVEGLAGGELF
many	TRBV7-8	TRBJ2-3	ASSLGIGVVRTQY
few	TRBV14	TRBJ2-1	ASSYSDGSYNEQF
many	TRBV12-3/TRBV12-4	TRBJ1-6	ASSLDRGFSPLH
many	TRBV13	TRBJ1-6	ASSFVGDDSPLH
many	TRBV6-2/TRBV6-3	TRBJ2-3	ASRMTGSTDTQY
many	TRBV7-9	TRBJ2-7	ASSLDWPGEQY
few	TRBV10-2	TRBJ2-7	ASSEGTSGEQY
NA	TRBV18	TRBJ1-1	ASTTAGVGRNTEAF
NA	TRBV2	TRBJ2-7	ASSEAGTASYEQY
NA	TRBV2	TRBJ2-3	ASSIRLAGNSDTQY
many	TRBV20-1	TRBJ2-2	SAGPSGRRATGELF
NA	TRBV9	TRBJ2-2	ASGTAPEGTGELF
NA	TRBV18	TRBJ1-5	ASSPAGQDNQPQH
many	TRBV5-1	TRBJ1-2	ASRLDRAGYT
many	TRBV12-3/TRBV12-4	TRBJ2-1	ASSLSRNRETPPF
many	TRBV12-3/TRBV12-4	TRBJ2-7	ASSPRLAGAYEQY
few	TRBV28	TRBJ1-5	ASGDSFFSNQPQH
few	TRBV20-1	TRBJ2-1	SVRGPSYNEQF
few	TRBV7-9	TRBJ1-4	ASSLGPQTNEKLF
few	TRBV5-6	TRBJ2-2	ASSPSTGYGTGELF
many	TRBV28	TRBJ2-2	ASSLPSSGSGELF
NA	TRBV20-1	TRBJ2-5	SAERTPPPGETQY
many	TRBV7-3	TRBJ2-6	ASIGDGANVLT
NA	TRBV20-1	TRBJ1-6	SVPGQGAISSSYNSPLH
NA	TRBV24-1	TRBJ2-1	ATSEPGLGSNEQF
NA	TRBV11-2	TRBJ1-4	ASSFAGRGDEKLF
many	TRBV7-9	TRBJ2-1	ASSLVSAGEKEQF
NA	TRBV28	TRBJ2-2	ASSTSAVGELF
many	TRBV5-4	TRBJ1-2	ASSLQAGGDYGYT
NA	TRBV2	TRBJ2-2	ASTALGLLESGELF
many	TRBV6-6	TRBJ2-7	ASSYSKAYEQY
many	TRBV11-3	TRBJ2-1	ASSLGVASAEQF
many	TRBV7-2	TRBJ1-2	ASRPRTDYGYT
NA	TRBV11-2	TRBJ2-3	ASSLSVSSTDTQY